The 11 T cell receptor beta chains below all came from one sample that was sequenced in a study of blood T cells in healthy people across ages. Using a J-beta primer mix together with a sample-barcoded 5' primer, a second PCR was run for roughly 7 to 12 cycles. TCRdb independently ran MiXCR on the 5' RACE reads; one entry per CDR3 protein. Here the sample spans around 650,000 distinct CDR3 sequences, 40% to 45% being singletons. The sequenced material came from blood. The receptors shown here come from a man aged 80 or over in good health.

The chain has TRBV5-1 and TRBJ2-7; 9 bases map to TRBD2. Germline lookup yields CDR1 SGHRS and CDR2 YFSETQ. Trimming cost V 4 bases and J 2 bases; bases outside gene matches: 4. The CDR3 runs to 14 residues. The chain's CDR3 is CASSPWTSAYEQYF. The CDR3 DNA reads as TGCGCCAGCAGCCCCTGGACTAGCGCCTACGAGCAGTACTTC.

In nucleotides, the CDR3 is TGTGCCAGCAACGGACAGGATCCTACCTACGAGCAGTACTTC. Its translation is CASNGQDPTYEQYF. The rearrangement joins TRBV21-1 to TRBJ2-4; TRBD1 is the table's D call and was not checked against the DNA. TRBJ2-7 explains the end of the DNA better; the J call may be wrong. TRBV21-1 counts as a pseudogene. The CDR3 runs to 14 residues.

As DNA, the CDR3 is TGTGCCAGCAGTTTTTCGGGAGGTACCGGCTACGAGCAGTACTTC. Its translation is CASSFSGGTGYEQYF. The rearrangement uses TRBV28 and TRBJ2-7, with TRBD2 matching over 7 bases. Germline values: CDR1 MDHEN, CDR2 SYDVKM. The CDR3 sequence is 15 residues long. The J segment lost 3 bases and the V segment lost 3 bases, leaving 8 bases of the junction unmatched.

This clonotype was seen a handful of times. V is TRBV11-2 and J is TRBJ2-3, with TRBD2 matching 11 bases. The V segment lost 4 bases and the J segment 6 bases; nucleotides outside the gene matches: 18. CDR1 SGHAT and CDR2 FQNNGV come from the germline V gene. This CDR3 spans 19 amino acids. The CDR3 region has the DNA TGTGCCAGCAGCTCTAGGGGGGTGACTAGCGGGAACCCCCCGGATACGCAGTATTTT. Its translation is CASSSRGVTSGNPPDTQYF.

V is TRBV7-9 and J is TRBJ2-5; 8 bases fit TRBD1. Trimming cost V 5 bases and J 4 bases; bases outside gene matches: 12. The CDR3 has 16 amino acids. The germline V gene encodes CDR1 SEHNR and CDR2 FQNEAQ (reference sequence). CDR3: CASSPVGARGRETQYF. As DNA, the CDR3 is TGTGCCAGCAGCCCGGTCGGGGCCAGGGGGCGAGAGACCCAGTACTTC.

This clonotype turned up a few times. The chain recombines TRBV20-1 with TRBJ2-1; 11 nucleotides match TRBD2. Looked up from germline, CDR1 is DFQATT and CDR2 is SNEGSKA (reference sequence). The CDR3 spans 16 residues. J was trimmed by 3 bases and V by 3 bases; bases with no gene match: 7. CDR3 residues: CSARTLAGANYNEQFF. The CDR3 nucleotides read TGCAGTGCTAGGACACTAGCGGGGGCCAACTACAATGAGCAGTTCTTC.

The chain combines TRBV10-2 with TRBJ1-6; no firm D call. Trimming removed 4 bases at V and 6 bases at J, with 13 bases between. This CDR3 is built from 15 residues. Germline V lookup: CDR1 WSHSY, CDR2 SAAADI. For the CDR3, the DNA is TGCGCCAGCAGTGGGTCGGGGAGAAGTAATTCACCCCTCCACTTT. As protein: CASSGSGRSNSPLHF.

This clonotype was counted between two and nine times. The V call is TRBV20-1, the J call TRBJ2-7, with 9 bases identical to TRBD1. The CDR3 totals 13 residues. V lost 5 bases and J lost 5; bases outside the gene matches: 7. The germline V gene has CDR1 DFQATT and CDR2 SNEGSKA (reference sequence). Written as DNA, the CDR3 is TGCAGTGCTCTGGACAGGGGAGGCCACGAGCAGTACTTC. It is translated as CSALDRGGHEQYF.

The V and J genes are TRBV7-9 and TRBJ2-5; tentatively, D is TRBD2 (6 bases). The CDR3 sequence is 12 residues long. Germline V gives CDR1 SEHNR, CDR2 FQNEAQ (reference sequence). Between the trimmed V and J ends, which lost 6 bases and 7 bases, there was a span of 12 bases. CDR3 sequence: CASSREFGTQYF. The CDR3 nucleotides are TGTGCCAGCAGTCGGGAGTTCGGGACCCAGTACTTC.

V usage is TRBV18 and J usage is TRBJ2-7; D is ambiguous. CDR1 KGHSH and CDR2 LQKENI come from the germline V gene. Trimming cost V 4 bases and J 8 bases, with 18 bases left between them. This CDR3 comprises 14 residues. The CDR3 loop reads CASSLGTDSTKQYF. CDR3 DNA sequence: TGTGCCAGCTCACTCGGAACCGATTCTACGAAGCAGTACTTC.

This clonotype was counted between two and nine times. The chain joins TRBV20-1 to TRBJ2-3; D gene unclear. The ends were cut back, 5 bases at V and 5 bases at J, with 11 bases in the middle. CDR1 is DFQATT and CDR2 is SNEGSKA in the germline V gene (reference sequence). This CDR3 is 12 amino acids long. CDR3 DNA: TGCAGTGCTCCCTACTCTGGAGATACGCAGTATTTT. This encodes CSAPYSGDTQYF.